The present entry profiles one TCR beta chain with its context. Its matching antigen is unknown. This entry is derived from a study of PD-1 blockade in classical Hodgkin lymphoma. Overall study results and limits: A reduction in baseline TCR diversity was reportedly seen in newly diagnosed patients relative to healthy donors.

This sample's time point: newly diagnosed, previously untreated cHL patient sample. PBMCs, once thawed, yielded CD8+ T cells isolated by magnetic negative selection. Serving as comparison were PBMCs from newly diagnosed, untreated classical Hodgkin lymphoma, which were sequenced alongside the relapsed/refractory trial patients. Sequencing was performed with immunoSEQ multiplex PCR; in TCRdb, only in-frame clones are kept and a portion is missing. Of about 9,300 clones in the sample, 91% are singletons; the top ten hold about 8.1%. The CDR3 runs 13 residues. In germline, CDR1 is MNHEY, CDR2 SMNVEV (reference sequence). V shed 3 bases and J shed 4 bases, with 7 bases lying between them.

Material for sequencing was CD8+ T cells from blood. The clonotype was recovered from a human donor with classical Hodgkin lymphoma. This chain uses TRBV27 with TRBJ2-1; D possibly corresponds to TRBD2 (5 bases). The CDR3 nucleotides read TGTGCCAGCAGTTTCCGGGGATACAATGAGCAGTTCTTC. Residues: CASSFRGYNEQFF.